This is a list of T cell receptor beta chains from one sample in a study of T-cell memory formation after mild COVID-19. TCRdb reprocessed the 5' RACE reads with MiXCR, giving one entry per CDR3 protein. In the table there are 290,000 or so distinct CDR3 sequences, approximately 19% of which are singletons. Input material: PBMCs or a T cell subset sorted from them (not recorded which). Receptors were obtained from a man between 18 and 35 years old who had mild COVID-19 (a few samples of this study predate the infection). Cell type and time point are not known. CDR3s include the opening cysteine and the closing phenylalanine or tryptophan. A D gene is named only where the DNA matches it firmly. Size is omitted from some rows. Given values are once, few, many or a class for expanded clones.

CDR3	DNA	V	size	J	D
CASSQSSTGDSSYGYTF	TGTGCCAGCAGTCAATCATCGACAGGGGATTCCAGCTATGGCTACACCTTC	TRBV6-2/TRBV6-3	few	TRBJ1-2	TRBD1
CASSIITGEGETQYF	TGTGCCAGTAGTATTATTACAGGGGAAGGAGAGACCCAGTACTTC	TRBV19	.	TRBJ2-5	TRBD1
CSARDPERRQFF	TGCAGTGCTAGAGATCCGGAAAGGAGGCAGTTCTTC	TRBV20-1	many	TRBJ2-1	.
CASSLLQGAGNTIYF	TGTGCCAGCAGCCTCCTACAGGGGGCTGGAAACACCATATATTTT	TRBV6-5	many	TRBJ1-3	TRBD1
CASSIRGPVGTEAFF	TGTGCCAGCAGTATCAGGGGCCCGGTAGGCACTGAAGCTTTCTTT	TRBV27	.	TRBJ1-1	.
CASSSPSRGGASPLHF	TGTGCCAGCAGCTCCCCGTCTAGGGGTGGGGCCTCACCCCTCCACTTT	TRBV7-2	few	TRBJ1-6	.
CASSQDGGQGGAFF	TGCGCCAGCAGCCAAGATGGAGGTCAGGGGGGAGCTTTCTTT	TRBV4-3	few	TRBJ1-1	TRBD1
CASTPGSGQGVRPQHF	TGTGCCAGCACCCCCGGGTCGGGACAGGGTGTTCGGCCCCAGCATTTT	TRBV28	.	TRBJ1-5	TRBD1
CASSFFESGQGSQETQYF	TGTGCCAGCAGCTTCTTCGAGTCTGGCCAGGGCAGCCAAGAGACCCAGTACTTC	TRBV7-9	.	TRBJ2-5	.
CAISQDHEQYF	TGTGCCATCAGCCAGGACCACGAGCAGTACTTC	TRBV10-3	.	TRBJ2-7	.
CASSYSGNVGRTDTQYF	TGTGCCAGCAGTTATTCCGGGAATGTGGGTCGCACAGATACGCAGTATTTT	TRBV6-6	.	TRBJ2-3	.
CASSRGGLTGELFF	TGTGCCAGCAGCCGCGGGGGGCTAACCGGGGAGCTGTTTTTT	TRBV11-2	.	TRBJ2-2	TRBD2
CASSHIAGGAKTQYF	TGTGCCAGCAGCCATATCGCAGGGGGGGCAAAGACCCAGTACTTC	TRBV3-1	.	TRBJ2-5	.
CASSPPAPGKTEAFF	TGTGCCAGCAGTCCCCCAGCCCCGGGGAAAACTGAAGCTTTCTTT	TRBV6-2/TRBV6-3	.	TRBJ1-1	.
CATRDVDGYTF	TGTGCCACCCGAGATGTGGATGGCTACACCTTC	TRBV27	few	TRBJ1-2	.
CASSQREGTYEQYF	TGTGCCAGCAGCCAGCGTGAAGGCACCTACGAGCAGTACTTC	TRBV7-6	few	TRBJ2-7	.
CASSSTEGTNTEAFF	TGTGCCAGCAGCTCGACAGAGGGGACGAACACTGAAGCTTTCTTT	TRBV7-2	.	TRBJ1-1	.
CASSLFLAGSSYNEQFF	TGCGCCAGCAGCTTGTTCCTAGCGGGGAGTTCCTACAATGAGCAGTTCTTC	TRBV5-1	.	TRBJ2-1	TRBD2
CASSVGLAGGNNEQFF	TGTGCCAGCAGCGTAGGACTAGCGGGGGGCAATAATGAGCAGTTCTTC	TRBV9	few	TRBJ2-1	TRBD2
CASSSTGGVTDTQYF	TGTGCCAGCAGTTCGACGGGCGGAGTCACAGATACGCAGTATTTT	TRBV7-2	many	TRBJ2-3	.
CASSSHLPDGATDTQYF	TGTGCCAGCAGCTCCCACCTCCCGGACGGAGCCACAGATACGCAGTATTTT	TRBV7-2	few	TRBJ2-3	.
CASSVGQGIEPLHF	TGTGCCAGCAGTGTGGGACAGGGGATCGAACCCCTCCACTTT	TRBV2	few	TRBJ1-6	TRBD1
CASSSGQGEEPQHF	TGTGCCAGCAGCTCGGGACAGGGGGAAGAGCCCCAGCATTTT	TRBV7-6	.	TRBJ1-5	TRBD1
CASSPNDARQGFTEAFF	TGTGCCAGCAGTCCAAACGATGCAAGACAGGGATTCACTGAAGCTTTCTTT	TRBV6-5	.	TRBJ1-1	TRBD1
CASGQGVVGNTIYF	TGCGCCAGCGGACAGGGGGTCGTCGGAAACACCATATATTTT	TRBV10-2	few	TRBJ1-3	TRBD1
CASSIAYYSPLHF	TGTGCCAGCAGCATAGCCTATTATTCACCCCTCCACTTT	TRBV28	few	TRBJ1-6	.
CASSLPGAGRGELFF	TGTGCCAGCAGTTTACCTGGGGCGGGGCGCGGGGAGCTGTTTTTT	TRBV27	.	TRBJ2-2	.
CSAARANEQFF	TGCAGTGCTGCGCGAGCCAATGAGCAGTTCTTC	TRBV20-1	many	TRBJ2-1	.
CASSILRTGTTGELFF	TGTGCCAGTAGTATACTCAGGACAGGGACGACCGGGGAGCTGTTTTTT	TRBV19	few	TRBJ2-2	TRBD1